The 27 T cell receptor beta chains in this list originate from one sample, sequenced in a study of T cell responses to AZD1222 COVID-19 vaccine. The table came from immunoSEQ multiplex PCR; TCRdb's copy has only in-frame clones and leaves some out. In the table there are 150,000 or so clones, 90% to 95% of which are singletons. The sample was peripheral blood, taken 28 days after the second AZD1222 dose. Receptors were obtained from an adult who received the AZD1222 COVID-19 vaccine.

The chain employs TRBV20-1 and TRBJ2-1; 12 nucleotides match TRBD2. V lost 3 bases, J lost 7 bases, and 7 bases stayed unmatched. Germline assignment: CDR1 DFQATT and CDR2 SNEGSKA (reference sequence). CDR3 length: 15 amino acids. The CDR3 nucleotides read TGCAGTGCTAGTCCCCACGGACTAGCGGGAAATGAGCAGTTCTTC. It is translated as CSASPHGLAGNEQFF.

The chain couples TRBV6-5 to TRBJ1-6; D not certain. Trimming shortened V by 7 bases and J by 7 bases, and 17 bases separated the two germline ends. CDR1 is MNHEY and CDR2 is SVGAGI in the germline V gene. This CDR3 region has 15 residues. The CDR3 loop reads CASNHGRARNSPLHF. For the CDR3, the DNA is TGTGCCAGCAACCACGGTAGGGCCAGGAATTCACCCCTCCACTTT.

This sequence joins TRBV28 and TRBJ2-5; 7 bases align to TRBD1. Per germline, CDR1 MDHEN and CDR2 SYDVKM. V shed 7 bases and J 4 bases; nucleotides not matched to a gene: 12. This CDR3 has 15 amino acids. CDR3: CASTRDRNRRETQYF. DNA of the CDR3: TGTGCCAGCACTCGGGACAGAAACCGAAGAGAGACCCAGTACTTC.

The chain uses TRBV27 and TRBJ2-1, with D perhaps TRBD1 or TRBD2 (6 bases each). The length of the CDR3 is 14 residues. V lost 3 bases, J lost 4 bases, and 10 bases lay in between. The germline CDR1 and CDR2 sequences are MNHEY and SMNVEV (reference sequence). The CDR3 spells CASSLGGSYNEQFF. CDR3 coding DNA: TGTGCCAGCAGTTTGGGGGGCAGTTACAATGAGCAGTTCTTC.

The chain carries TRBV18 and TRBJ2-4, with no clear D. The CDR3 has 15 amino acids. Germline V CDR1 and CDR2: KGHSH, LQKENI. The germline V and J ends were trimmed by 0 bases and 0 bases, with 6 bases remaining between them. The CDR3 loop is CASSPPQLAKNIQYF. In DNA form, the CDR3 reads TGTGCCAGCTCACCACCACAGTTAGCCAAAAACATTCAGTACTTC.

V is TRBV18 and J is TRBJ1-4; TRBD1 aligns across 11 bases. The CDR3 has 16 residues. J gave up 4 bases and V 3 bases, and 4 bases lay outside the gene matches. The germline CDR1 and CDR2 sequences are KGHSH and LQKENI. The CDR3 region has the DNA TGTGCCAGCTCACCGGGACAGGGGGTTCTTAATGAAAAACTGTTTTTT. Protein: CASSPGQGVLNEKLFF.

The V gene is TRBV7-3, the J gene TRBJ1-2; tentatively, D is TRBD1 (6 bases). Germline assignment: CDR1 SGHTA and CDR2 FQGTGA. The CDR3 runs 13 residues. V lost 5 bases, J lost 4 bases, and 11 bases lay in between. Written as DNA, the CDR3 is TGTGCCAGCAGCGGTGAGGGGGGCTATGGCTACACCTTC. Translation: CASSGEGGYGYTF.

The chain couples TRBV28 to TRBJ2-1; D is perhaps TRBD1 or TRBD2 (6 bases each). V was cut by 5 bases and J by 8 bases, with 19 bases left in between. The V gene's germline CDR1 is MDHEN and CDR2 SYDVKM. The CDR3 length is 15 residues. Here the CDR3 reads CASSPPGGRFDEQFF. CDR3 DNA sequence: TGTGCCAGCAGTCCGCCTGGGGGGCGGTTCGATGAGCAGTTCTTC.

The J gene is TRBJ1-4, the V gene TRBV3-1 (or the pseudogene TRBV3-2); D not certain. Deletions cut 0 bases from V and 0 bases from J, with 5 bases between. CDR3 length: 15 residues. The germline CDR1 and CDR2 sequences are LGHDT and YNNKEL (reference sequence). In nucleotides, the CDR3 is TGTGCCAGCAGCCAAGATGCGTCAACTAATGAAAAACTGTTTTTT. Its protein product is CASSQDASTNEKLFF.

This sequence joins TRBV7-3 and TRBJ2-3; D gene unclear. CDR3 length: 13 amino acids. Between the trimmed V and J ends, which lost 4 bases and 5 bases, there was a span of 10 bases. In germline, CDR1 is SGHTA, CDR2 FQGTGA. CDR3 in amino acids: CASSSEREDTQYF. The CDR3 DNA reads TGTGCCAGCAGCTCTGAAAGGGAAGATACGCAGTATTTT.

The chain has TRBV28 and TRBJ1-3, with 11 bases fitting TRBD1. The CDR3 extends over 16 amino acids. V was clipped by 5 bases and J by 3 bases; unmatched bases: 6. Germline V gene lookup returns CDR1 MDHEN and CDR2 SYDVKM. CDR3 coding DNA: TGTGCCAGCAGTCCCGGGACAGGGGGACTTGGAAACACCATATATTTT. This codes for CASSPGTGGLGNTIYF.

The chain couples TRBV24-1 to TRBJ1-2; D uncertain. Looked up from germline, CDR1 is KGHDR and CDR2 is SFDVKD. This CDR3 is built from 15 residues. The V end was cut by 5 bases, the J end by 4 bases, with 16 bases between. The CDR3 sequence: CATSGREERSYGYTF. In nucleotides, the CDR3 is TGTGCCACCAGTGGTAGGGAGGAGAGGAGCTATGGCTACACCTTC.

The genes are TRBV7-2 and TRBJ2-1; 7 nucleotides match TRBD1. Looked up from germline, CDR1 is SGHTA and CDR2 is FQGNSA. Germline trimming cut 5 bases from V and 6 bases from J; bases unmatched to any gene: 10. CDR3 length: 15 residues. CDR3 protein: CASSLQGWGSNEQFF. CDR3 bases: TGTGCCAGCAGCCTACAGGGGTGGGGGTCCAATGAGCAGTTCTTC.

The CDR3 loop reads CASSPMGGYGYTF. The CDR3 DNA reads as TGTGCCAGCAGCCCGATGGGGGGTTATGGCTACACCTTC. V usage is TRBV5-8 and J usage is TRBJ1-2; D perhaps matches TRBD1 (5 bases). The V end lost 4 bases, the J end lost 5 bases, and 12 bases lay between the germline ends. The CDR3 runs to 13 residues. The germline CDR1 and CDR2 sequences are SGHTS and YDEGEE.

V gene TRBV11-2 combines with J gene TRBJ2-5; the D gene is possibly TRBD2 (5 bases). V lost 1 base, J lost 9 bases, and 15 bases lay in between. CDR1 is SGHAT and CDR2 is FQNNGV in the germline V gene. CDR3 length: 14 residues. The CDR3 protein is CASSLVSRTLSQYF. As DNA, the CDR3 is TGTGCCAGCAGCTTAGTTAGCCGGACTTTGTCCCAGTACTTC.

The chain carries TRBV6-5 and TRBJ2-7, with 7 bases that match TRBD1. Trimming took 0 bases from V and 2 from J; bases not matched to a gene: 4. The germline V gene encodes CDR1 MNHEY and CDR2 SVGAGI. This CDR3 spans 15 amino acids. The CDR3 region is CASSYSKQGAYEQYF. The CDR3, as DNA: TGTGCCAGCAGTTACTCGAAGCAGGGGGCCTACGAGCAGTACTTC.

The V and J genes are TRBV6-2 or TRBV6-3 and TRBJ2-1; 7 bases fit TRBD2. Trimming cost V 1 base and J 3 bases; bases outside gene matches: 6. Germline values: CDR1 MNHEY, CDR2 SVGEGT. This CDR3 region has 16 residues. The CDR3 nucleotides are TGTGCCAGCAGTTACTTGGGTGGCGGGGGCTACAATGAGCAGTTCTTC. Translated: CASSYLGGGGYNEQFF.

The V and J genes are TRBV5-8 and TRBJ2-3; the D is unclear. Germline loops: CDR1 SGHTS, CDR2 YDEGEE. V shed 4 bases and J shed 2 bases, with 17 bases lying between them. The length of the CDR3 is 16 residues. As DNA, the CDR3 is TGTGCCAGCAGCCACCGCCTCCAGGCGCCCACAGATACGCAGTATTTT. It specifies CASSHRLQAPTDTQYF.

The J gene is TRBJ2-2, the V gene TRBV29-1; D may be TRBD2 (6 bases). V shed 6 bases and J shed 4 bases, with 21 bases lying between them. The CDR3 contains 16 residues. CDR1 and CDR2 from the germline V gene are SQVTM and ANQGSEA. The CDR3 DNA reads TGCAGCGTGGGCGGGACTTTAGCGTGGGGCACCGGGGAGCTGTTTTTT. Translating gives CSVGGTLAWGTGELFF.

The chain joins TRBV19 to TRBJ1-5; the D gene is possibly TRBD1 (6 bases). The germline CDR1 and CDR2 sequences are LNHDA and SQIVND (reference sequence). The CDR3 is 15 residues long. Trimming pared 1 base from V and 3 bases from J, leaving 10 bases between. This CDR3 is CASSIAQGLNQPQHF. DNA of the CDR3: TGTGCCAGTAGTATAGCCCAGGGGCTCAATCAGCCCCAGCATTTT.

Only one count was recorded for this clone. The CDR3 coding sequence is TGTGCCAGCAGCACTCAGGGAGGGGTAAACTATGGCTACACCTTC. Its protein is CASSTQGGVNYGYTF. The chain has TRBV7-2 and TRBJ1-2, with D possibly TRBD1 on 5 matching bases. CDR3 size: 15 residues. Germline loops: CDR1 SGHTA, CDR2 FQGNSA. V shed 5 bases and J shed 2 bases, with 15 bases lying between them.

CDR3 protein: CATDPTGGLDSPLHF. In nucleotides, the CDR3 is TGTGCCACTGACCCGACAGGGGGTTTGGATTCACCCCTCCACTTT. V and J are TRBV7-9 and TRBJ1-6, with TRBD1 identical over 9 bases. Germline lookup yields CDR1 SEHNR and CDR2 FQNEAQ (reference sequence). Germline trimming cut 10 bases from V and 8 bases from J; bases unmatched to any gene: 12. The CDR3 contains 15 residues. Combining the CDR3 with reference TRBV7-9 and TRBJ1-6 gives the whole variable domain DTGVSQNPRHKITKRGQNVTFRCDPISEHNRLYWYRQTLGQGPEFLTYFQNEAQLEKSRLLSDRFSAERPKGSFSTLEIQRTEQGDSAMYLCATDPTGGLDSPLHFGNGTRLTVT.

The genes are TRBV6-4 and TRBJ2-3, with TRBD2 matching over 12 bases. From germline, CDR1 is MRHNA and CDR2 SNTAGT. The ends lost 6 bases at V and 6 bases at J; junction bases unmatched: 7. The length of the CDR3 is 15 residues. CDR3 amino acids: CASSETSGSGDTQYF. CDR3 DNA: TGTGCCAGCAGCGAGACTAGCGGGAGTGGCGATACGCAGTATTTT.

CDR3 sequence reads: CASSFARPLAGKSYEQYF. The CDR3 bases are TGTGCCAGCAGCTTTGCCCGACCCCTAGCGGGGAAATCCTACGAGCAGTACTTC. The chain uses TRBV12-1 and TRBJ2-7; the table assigns TRBD2, which was not confirmed against the DNA. TRBV12-1 is shown as a pseudogene. The CDR3 is made up of 18 amino acids.

The rearrangement joins TRBV5-8 to TRBJ1-5; 8 bases fit TRBD1. Germline lookup yields CDR1 SGHTS and CDR2 YDEGEE. V shed 3 bases, J shed 2 bases, and the junction held 10 bases outside the gene matches. The CDR3 consists of 17 residues. As DNA, the CDR3 is TGTGCCAGCAGCTCGGGACAGGCTAGTGTGGGCAATCAGCCCCAGCATTTT. Residues: CASSSGQASVGNQPQHF.

The chain employs TRBV9 and TRBJ2-3; 7 positions match TRBD2. Trimming took 3 bases from V and 1 from J; bases not matched to a gene: 8. The CDR3 loop spans 16 amino acids. The germline V gene has CDR1 SGDLS and CDR2 YYNGEE. The CDR3 coding sequence is TGTGCCAGCAGCGGGCCCCTCAGCGGGGGCACAGATACGCAGTATTTT. Its protein product is CASSGPLSGGTDTQYF.

This clone was picked up one time. This chain joins TRBV9 and TRBJ2-5; TRBD1 or TRBD2 may be the D gene (6 bases each). V was cut by 4 bases and J by 7 bases, with 14 bases left in between. CDR1 SGDLS and CDR2 YYNGEE come from the germline V gene. There are 13 residues in the CDR3. The CDR3 region has the DNA TGTGCCAGCAGCTCCGAGGGGGGAAGGACCCAGTACTTC. Protein: CASSSEGGRTQYF.